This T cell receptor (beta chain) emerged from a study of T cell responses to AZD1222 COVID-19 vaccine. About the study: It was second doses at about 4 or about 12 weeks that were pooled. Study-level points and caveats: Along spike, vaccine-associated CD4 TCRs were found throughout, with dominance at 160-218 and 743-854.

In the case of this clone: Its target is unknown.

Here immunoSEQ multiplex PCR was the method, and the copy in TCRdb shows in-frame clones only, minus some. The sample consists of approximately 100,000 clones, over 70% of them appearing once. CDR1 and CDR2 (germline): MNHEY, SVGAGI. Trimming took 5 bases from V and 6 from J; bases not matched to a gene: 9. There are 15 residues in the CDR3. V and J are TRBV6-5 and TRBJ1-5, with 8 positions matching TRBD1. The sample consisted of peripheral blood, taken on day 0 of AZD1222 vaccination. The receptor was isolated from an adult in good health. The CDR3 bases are TGTGCCAGCAGTCCCACTACAGGGGGGGGTCAGCCCCAGCATTTT. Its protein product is CASSPTTGGGQPQHF.